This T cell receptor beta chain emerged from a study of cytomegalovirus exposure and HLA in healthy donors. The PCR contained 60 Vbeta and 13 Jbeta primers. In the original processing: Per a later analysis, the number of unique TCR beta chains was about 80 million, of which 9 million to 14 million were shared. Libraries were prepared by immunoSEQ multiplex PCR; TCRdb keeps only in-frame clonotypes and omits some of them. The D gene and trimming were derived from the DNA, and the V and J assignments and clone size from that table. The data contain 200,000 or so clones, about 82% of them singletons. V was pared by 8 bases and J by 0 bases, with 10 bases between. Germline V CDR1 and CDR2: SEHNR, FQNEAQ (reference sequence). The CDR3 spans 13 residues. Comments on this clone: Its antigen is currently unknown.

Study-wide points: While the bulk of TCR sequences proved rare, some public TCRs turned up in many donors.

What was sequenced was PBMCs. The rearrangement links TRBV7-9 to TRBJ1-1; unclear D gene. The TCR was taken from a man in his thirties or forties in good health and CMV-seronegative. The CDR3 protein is CASSQDLNTEAFF. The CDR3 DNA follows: TGTGCCAGCTCCCAGGATCTGAACACTGAAGCTTTCTTT.